The entry below gives a single T cell receptor (beta chain) sequence along with its context. Antigen: not known. V shed 3 bases and J shed 5 bases, with 12 bases lying between them. The CDR3 covers 13 residues. From germline, CDR1 is DFQATT and CDR2 SNEGSKA (reference sequence). With molecular barcodes, quantitative 5'-RACE was used to make the TCR beta libraries. MiXCR, run by TCRdb on the 5' RACE reads, gives a single entry per CDR3 protein. The table has some 250,000 distinct CDR3 sequences, over 8.5% seen once. The data were taken from a study of CD8 T cells in ankylosing spondylitis. General study points: Within ankylosing spondylitis blood, a TCR beta motif made up of eight highly homologous variants appeared to be characteristic. Peripheral blood samples showed relatively rare disease-linked clones, and these clones were CD8+.

Sequenced: blood, either unsorted or a sorted T cell fraction (not recorded which). The sequence derives from a male donor with ankylosing spondylitis or in good health (not recorded which). This chain uses TRBV20-1 with TRBJ2-3; D may correspond to TRBD1 or TRBD2 (5 bases each). CDR3 protein: CSASWARGDTQYF. The CDR3 bases are TGCAGTGCTAGTTGGGCGAGGGGAGATACGCAGTATTTT.